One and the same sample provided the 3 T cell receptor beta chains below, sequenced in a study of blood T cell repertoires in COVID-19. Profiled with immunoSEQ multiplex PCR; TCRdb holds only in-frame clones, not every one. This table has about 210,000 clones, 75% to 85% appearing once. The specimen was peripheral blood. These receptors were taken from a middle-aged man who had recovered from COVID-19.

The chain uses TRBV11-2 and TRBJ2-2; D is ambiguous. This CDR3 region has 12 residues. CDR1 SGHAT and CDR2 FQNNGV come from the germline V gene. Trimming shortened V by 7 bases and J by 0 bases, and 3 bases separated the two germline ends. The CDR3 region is CASTSNTGELFF. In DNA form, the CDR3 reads TGTGCCAGCACCTCGAACACCGGGGAGCTGTTTTTT.

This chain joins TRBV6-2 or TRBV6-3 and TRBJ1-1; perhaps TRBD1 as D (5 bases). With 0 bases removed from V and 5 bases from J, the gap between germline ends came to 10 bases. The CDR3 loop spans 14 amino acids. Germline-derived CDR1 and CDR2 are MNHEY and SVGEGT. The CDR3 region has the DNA TGTGCCAGCAGTTACTCGGGGGGTGAGACTGAAGCTTTCTTT. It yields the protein CASSYSGGETEAFF.

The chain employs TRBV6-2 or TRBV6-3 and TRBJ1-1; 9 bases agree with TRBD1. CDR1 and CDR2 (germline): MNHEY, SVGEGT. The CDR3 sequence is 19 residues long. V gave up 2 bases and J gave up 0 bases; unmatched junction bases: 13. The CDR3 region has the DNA TGTGCCAGCAGTTACCCCCGGACAGGGGCGAGCTCAATGAACACTGAAGCTTTCTTT. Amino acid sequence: CASSYPRTGASSMNTEAFF.